The T cell receptor beta chain under discussion was sequenced for a study of kidney transplant recipient with SARS-CoV-2 infection. This clonotype was recorded at least ten times. The CDR3 length is 16 residues. Trimming took 3 bases from V and 1 from J, leaving 12 bases between them. Germline lookup yields CDR1 SGHVS and CDR2 FNYEAQ. TCRdb re-called the reads through MiXCR, storing one row per CDR3 protein. Seen here are fewer than 250,000 distinct CDR3 sequences, roughly 26% observed once, and the top ten hold less than 8.5%. The material was a blood sample, obtained at baseline and on approximately day 120 from a kidney transplant recipient. V gene TRBV7-6 combines with J gene TRBJ1-4, with D possibly being TRBD1 (5 bases). The receptor's source is a male patient between 25 and 40 years old who had COVID-19 and was a kidney transplant recipient. A subset of T cells may come from the graft donor. CDR3 loop: CASSLLRGGTNEKLFF. CDR3 sequence (DNA): TGTGCCAGCAGCTTGCTCCGGGGGGGAACTAATGAAAAACTGTTTTTT.